Listed below are T cell receptor beta chains from one sample, sequenced in a study of cytotoxic CD8 clonotypes in ibrutinib-treated CLL. Using immunoSEQ multiplex PCR, the repertoire was profiled, and TCRdb retains in-frame clones only, with some absent. The sample includes some 28,000 clones, roughly 60% of them seen just once. Sequencing used PBMCs, obtained before ibrutinib treatment. These receptors all come from a human donor with chronic lymphocytic leukemia. Each CDR3 is given without its conserved first and last residue. The order of the fields is V gene, CDR3 protein.

V gene: TRBV5-1; CDR3 protein: ASSLVSRGQGAGELF
V gene: TRBV19; CDR3 protein: ASAFLAASSYNEQF
V gene: TRBV11-1; CDR3 protein: ASSASGGLNEQF
V gene: TRBV19; CDR3 protein: ASNRGGPGELF
V gene: TRBV7-9; CDR3 protein: ASSLGDSPMNTEAF
V gene: TRBV28; CDR3 protein: ASNSRGSDTQY
V gene: TRBV4-2; CDR3 protein: ASSQATYQETQY
V gene: TRBV6-1; CDR3 protein: ASSALGQYSNQPQH
V gene: TRBV28; CDR3 protein: ASSPLTSQISEQY
V gene: TRBV5-1; CDR3 protein: ASSFLAGGISYNEQF
V gene: TRBV4-1; CDR3 protein: ASSQDSGTSNEKLF
V gene: TRBV20-1; CDR3 protein: SATKKGQY
V gene: TRBV18; CDR3 protein: ASSPTVGSNQPQH
V gene: TRBV5-1; CDR3 protein: ASSTDREGEAF
V gene: TRBV1; CDR3 protein: TSSQRTPPRKY
V gene: TRBV5-6; CDR3 protein: ASSFLRDSRLRNTEAF
V gene: TRBV2; CDR3 protein: ASSESGSTDTQY
V gene: TRBV5-1; CDR3 protein: ASSNRYGTNNYEQY
V gene: TRBV27; CDR3 protein: ASRTSGGPGETQY
V gene: TRBV27; CDR3 protein: ASSPFSGGASAF
V gene: TRBV6-1; CDR3 protein: ASSEMAGATGELF
V gene: TRBV5-1; CDR3 protein: ASSLALRGNTGELF
V gene: TRBV30; CDR3 protein: AWSERYNIQY
V gene: TRBV27; CDR3 protein: ASVGMNTEAF
V gene: TRBV28; CDR3 protein: ASSPVPGQGSDTQY
V gene: TRBV10-1; CDR3 protein: ASSELLSGSDTQY
V gene: TRBV27; CDR3 protein: ASRQGTGERTDTQY
V gene: TRBV19; CDR3 protein: ASNPGTVYGYT
V gene: TRBV6-5; CDR3 protein: ASSYSRGETEAF